These 27 T cell receptor beta chains came from one sample sequenced in a study of cytomegalovirus exposure and HLA in healthy donors. Primers: 60 Vbeta forward and 13 Jbeta reverse. TCRdb keeps only in-frame clones here, not all; method: immunoSEQ multiplex PCR. The sample has some 200,000 clones, about 80% seen once. Sequenced input: PBMCs. The receptors derive from a young man in good health and CMV-seronegative.

This chain links TRBV6-1 with TRBJ2-7; D remains ambiguous. V was trimmed by 4 bases and J by 3 bases, leaving 10 bases between them. Germline V lookup: CDR1 MNHNS, CDR2 SASEGT. The CDR3 is 13 amino acids. The CDR3, as DNA: TGTGCCAGCAGTGTCGAGCGTAACTACGAGCAGTACTTC. This gives the protein CASSVERNYEQYF.

The chain couples TRBV7-9 to TRBJ2-5; D is perhaps TRBD2 (5 bases). This CDR3 has 15 residues. Looked up from germline, CDR1 is SEHNR and CDR2 is FQNEAQ (reference sequence). The V end was cut by 1 base, the J end by 1 base, with 10 bases between. CDR3 sequence: CASSLVWTSQETQYF. The CDR3 nucleotides read TGTGCCAGCAGCTTAGTTTGGACTTCCCAAGAGACCCAGTACTTC.

This clone has more than one count but fewer than ten. The chain couples TRBV9 to TRBJ2-7; 12 positions agree with TRBD2. V shed 3 bases and J 5 bases; nucleotides not matched to a gene: 15. This CDR3 has 18 amino acids. The germline CDR1 and CDR2 sequences are SGDLS and YYNGEE. CDR3 residues: CASSADEITSGRPHEQYF. The CDR3 nucleotides read TGTGCCAGCAGCGCCGACGAAATTACTAGCGGGAGGCCCCACGAGCAGTACTTC. Drawing the rest from reference TRBV9 and TRBJ2-7, the complete variable domain is DSGVTQTPKHLITATGQRVTLRCSPRSGDLSVYWYQQSLDQGLQFLIQYYNGEERAKGNILERFSAQQFPDLHSELNLSSLELGDSALYFCASSADEITSGRPHEQYFGPGTRLTVT.

The rearrangement uses TRBV27 and TRBJ2-2, with a weak D call TRBD2 (5 bases). Germline V gene lookup returns CDR1 MNHEY and CDR2 SMNVEV (reference sequence). V gave up 8 bases and J gave up 2 bases, with 12 bases separating them. There are 14 residues in the CDR3. This CDR3 reads CASREPFNTGELFF. The CDR3 DNA sequence: TGTGCCAGCCGGGAACCATTTAACACCGGGGAGCTGTTTTTT.

The chain has TRBV6-1 and TRBJ2-3, with TRBD1 as a possible D gene (6 bases). From germline, CDR1 is MNHNS and CDR2 SASEGT. The V gene lost 2 bases and the J gene lost 2 bases, with 11 bases spanning the gap. The CDR3 has 15 residues. Written as DNA, the CDR3 is TGTGCCAGCAGTGAACAGGACAGATACACAGATACGCAGTATTTT. Its translation is CASSEQDRYTDTQYF.

This rearrangement joins TRBV27 to TRBJ1-1, with a weak D call TRBD1 (5 bases). V was cut by 3 bases and J by 0 bases, with 8 bases left in between. The CDR3 covers 14 residues. Germline V gene data show CDR1 as MNHEY and CDR2 as SMNVEV (reference sequence). This CDR3 reads CASSFQGMNTEAFF. The CDR3 DNA reads as TGTGCCAGCAGTTTCCAGGGTATGAACACTGAAGCTTTCTTT.

Comments on this clone: One end of the junction fails to match germline, which may point to a read error. This chain connects TRBV7-9 to TRBJ2-2, with D tentatively TRBD2 (6 bases). CDR1 and CDR2 (germline): SEHNR, FQNEAQ (reference sequence). The CDR3 is 12 residues long. The CDR3 protein is CSSSGGGAVLFF. The CDR3 DNA sequence: TGTTCCAGCAGTGGCGGAGGGGCAGTGCTGTTTTTT.

This chain uses TRBV7-9 with TRBJ2-7, with D perhaps matching TRBD2 (5 bases). This CDR3 region has 14 residues. V shed 3 bases and J shed 6 bases, with 15 bases lying between them. The germline CDR1 and CDR2 sequences are SEHNR and FQNEAQ (reference sequence). The chain's CDR3 is CASSFGGRQVEQYF. CDR3 coding DNA: TGTGCCAGCAGCTTCGGAGGTCGGCAAGTCGAGCAGTACTTC.

This chain connects TRBV6-5 to TRBJ2-2; 8 bases are a match to TRBD2. The CDR3 is made up of 14 amino acids. Germline CDR1 MNHEY, CDR2 SVGAGI. V dropped 5 bases and J dropped 10; count of bases not matched to a gene: 9. CDR3 in amino acids: CASSAISGMTELFF. The CDR3 DNA is TGTGCCAGCAGTGCAATTAGCGGGATGACGGAGCTGTTTTTT.

The J gene is TRBJ2-5, the V gene TRBV20-1, with D unresolved. V lost 6 bases, J lost 3 bases, and 8 bases lay in between. Looked up from germline, CDR1 is DFQATT and CDR2 is SNEGSKA (reference sequence). The CDR3 has 11 amino acids. The CDR3 nucleotides are TGCAGTGCGGAGCAAGAAGAGACCCAGTACTTC. Its translation: CSAEQEETQYF.

The chain employs TRBV2 and TRBJ2-5; D gene uncertain. The DNA end lines up better with TRBJ2-7; the J call may be wrong. This CDR3 contains 14 residues. Germline loops: CDR1 SNHLY, CDR2 FYNNEI. As DNA, the CDR3 is TGTGCCAGCAGTAATAGAAAAAACTCCTACGAGCAGTACTTC. Its protein is CASSNRKNSYEQYF.

The chain joins TRBV7-9 to TRBJ2-3; 11 bases align to TRBD2. The CDR3 contains 15 residues. Germline V gene data show CDR1 as SEHNR and CDR2 as FQNEAQ (reference sequence). J was trimmed by 6 bases and V by 6 bases; bases with no gene match: 8. CDR3 bases: TGTGCCAGCAGGGACTCGGGACTAGCGGTTGATACGCAGTATTTT. This translates into CASRDSGLAVDTQYF.

This chain joins TRBV5-4 and TRBJ1-2; D perhaps matches TRBD1 (5 bases). V dropped 4 bases and J dropped 4 bases, with 14 bases sitting between them. The CDR3 sequence is 14 residues long. Germline lookup yields CDR1 SGHNT and CDR2 YYREEE (reference sequence). The chain's CDR3 is CASSLQGFGYGYTF. The CDR3 bases are TGTGCCAGCAGCCTTCAGGGTTTCGGCTATGGCTACACCTTC.

The chain has TRBV5-1 and TRBJ2-1, with D unclear. Germline values: CDR1 SGHRS, CDR2 YFSETQ. The CDR3 extends over 14 amino acids. Trimming shortened V by 0 bases and J by 2 bases, and 6 bases separated the two germline ends. CDR3 sequence: CASSLGQTYNEQFF. DNA for the CDR3: TGCGCCAGCAGCTTGGGACAAACCTACAATGAGCAGTTCTTC.

This clone was recorded a few times. The CDR3 region is CASSLIPGVGTDTQYF. In DNA form, the CDR3 reads TGTGCCAGCAGTTTAATTCCTGGAGTGGGCACAGATACGCAGTATTTT. This chain joins TRBV28 and TRBJ2-3; D unresolved. Trimming cost V 2 bases and J 1 base, with 13 bases left between them. This CDR3 is 16 amino acids long. CDR1 is MDHEN and CDR2 is SYDVKM in the germline V gene. The full variable domain, its missing parts supplied by reference TRBV28 and TRBJ2-3, is DVKVTQSSRYLVKRTGEKVFLECVQDMDHENMFWYRQDPGLGLRLIYFSYDVKMKEKGDIPEGYSVSREKKERFSLILESASTNQTSMYLCASSLIPGVGTDTQYFGPGTRLTVL.

This chain uses TRBV19 with TRBJ1-5, with 7 bases identical to TRBD1. Germline lookup yields CDR1 LNHDA and CDR2 SQIVND (reference sequence). The V gene end was trimmed by 5 bases and the J gene end by 1 base; junction bases not matched to a gene: 8. The CDR3 is made up of 16 amino acids. The CDR3 is CASSETGSFSNQPQHF. Written as DNA, the CDR3 is TGTGCCAGTAGTGAGACAGGGTCTTTCAGCAATCAGCCCCAGCATTTT.

This clone was counted only a few times. V usage is TRBV4-1 and J usage is TRBJ2-2; 8 positions agree with TRBD2. The CDR3 runs to 17 residues. V shed 1 base and J 1 base; nucleotides not matched to a gene: 5. Per the germline V gene, CDR1 is MGHRA and CDR2 is YSYEKL. CDR3 residues: CASSQGGLAGNTGELFF. In nucleotides, the CDR3 is TGCGCCAGCAGCCAAGGGGGGCTAGCGGGGAACACCGGGGAGCTGTTTTTT.

The chain recombines TRBV9 with TRBJ2-3, with TRBD2 as a possible D gene (5 bases). Germline-derived CDR1 and CDR2 are SGDLS and YYNGEE. There are 14 residues in the CDR3. The V gene lost 2 bases and the J gene lost 1 base, with 8 bases spanning the gap. CDR3 region: CASSVSRGTDTQYF. In nucleotides, the CDR3 is TGTGCCAGCAGCGTTTCGCGGGGCACAGATACGCAGTATTTT.

This rearrangement joins TRBV18 to TRBJ2-2; TRBD2 aligns across 9 bases. The CDR3 extends over 16 amino acids. Germline lookup yields CDR1 KGHSH and CDR2 LQKENI. V trimming: 3 bases; J trimming: 4 bases; junction bases outside the gene matches: 6. The CDR3 DNA is TGTGCCAGCTCACCCTCTTCGACTAGCGGCACCGGGGAGCTGTTTTTT. This encodes CASSPSSTSGTGELFF. Full variable domain (remainder filled in from reference TRBV18 and TRBJ2-2): NAGVMQNPRHLVRRRGQEARLRCSPMKGHSHVYWYRQLPEEGLKFMVYLQKENIIDESGMPKERFSAEFPKEGPSILRIQQVVRGDSAAYFCASSPSSTSGTGELFFGEGSRLTVL.

This clone was counted a few times. The rearrangement uses TRBV28 and TRBJ1-6; TRBD1 matches at 9 bases. Germline V gene lookup returns CDR1 MDHEN and CDR2 SYDVKM. The CDR3 runs 13 residues. Losses at the gene ends were 7 bases for V and 10 bases for J; bases not matched to a gene: 5. The CDR3 sequence: CASKPGQGSPLHF. The CDR3, as DNA: TGTGCCAGCAAGCCGGGACAGGGATCACCCCTCCACTTT.

The gene calls are TRBV2 and TRBJ1-5; 7 bases map to TRBD1. Germline V gene lookup returns CDR1 SNHLY and CDR2 FYNNEI. The CDR3 is made up of 17 amino acids. Losses at the gene ends were 4 bases for V and 2 bases for J; bases not matched to a gene: 11. CDR3 in amino acids: CASSGDSPRWGNQPQHF. The CDR3 DNA sequence: TGTGCCAGCAGTGGGGACAGCCCGAGGTGGGGCAATCAGCCCCAGCATTTT.

V usage is TRBV2 and J usage is TRBJ1-2; no clear D. With 9 bases removed from V and 0 bases from J, the gap between germline ends came to 8 bases. CDR3 length: 12 amino acids. Germline values: CDR1 SNHLY, CDR2 FYNNEI. This CDR3 is CASTVSNYGYTF. CDR3 DNA: TGTGCCAGTACGGTTTCTAACTATGGCTACACCTTC.

The V and J genes are TRBV18 and TRBJ2-1; D might be TRBD1 (6 bases). The germline gives CDR1 KGHSH, CDR2 LQKENI. CDR3 length: 15 amino acids. V was pared by 4 bases and J by 1 base, with 11 bases between. CDR3 bases: TGTGCCAGCTCACTACGGGACAAGTCCTACAATGAGCAGTTCTTC. Amino acid sequence: CASSLRDKSYNEQFF.

The chain couples TRBV19 to TRBJ1-2; 9 nucleotides align to TRBD1. V trimming: 4 bases; J trimming: 2 bases; junction bases outside the gene matches: 14. This CDR3 is built from 18 residues. Per germline, CDR1 LNHDA and CDR2 SQIVND (reference sequence). This CDR3 is CASSSPFGGTGKNYGYTF. DNA of the CDR3: TGTGCCAGTAGTAGTCCTTTTGGCGGGACAGGGAAGAACTATGGCTACACCTTC.

This clone has just one count. This chain connects TRBV7-9 to TRBJ2-3; D gene uncertain. This CDR3 region has 12 residues. Germline CDR1 SEHNR, CDR2 FQNEAQ (reference sequence). Between the trimmed V and J ends, which lost 5 bases and 6 bases, there was a span of 9 bases. The CDR3 loop is CASSPGSDTQYF. The CDR3 nucleotides are TGTGCCAGCAGCCCCGGGTCTGATACGCAGTATTTT.

The genes are TRBV27 and TRBJ2-1; TRBD2 aligns across 7 bases. Germline CDR1 and CDR2: MNHEY and SMNVEV (reference sequence). This CDR3 region has 16 residues. Germline trimming cut 6 bases from V and 4 bases from J; bases unmatched to any gene: 12. Here the CDR3 reads CASRSWEGGLYNEQFF. CDR3 DNA: TGTGCCAGCAGGTCCTGGGAGGGAGGGTTGTACAATGAGCAGTTCTTC.

This chain connects TRBV5-6 to TRBJ2-1; 8 bases fit TRBD2. This CDR3 has 15 residues. With V trimmed by 4 bases and J by 2 bases, 5 bases remained unmatched. Germline CDR1 SGHDT, CDR2 YYEEEE. CDR3 sequence reads: CASSPAGVAYNEQFF. CDR3 DNA sequence: TGTGCCAGCAGCCCAGCGGGAGTAGCCTACAATGAGCAGTTCTTC.